This T cell receptor (beta chain) was captured by sequencing in a study of blood T cell repertoires in COVID-19. Trimming removed 8 bases from V and 6 bases from J, with 14 bases in between. CDR3 length: 11 amino acids. Germline assignment: CDR1 DFQATT and CDR2 SNEGSKA (reference sequence). The method was immunoSEQ multiplex PCR; TCRdb's version includes in-frame clones alone and lacks a portion of them. This table holds more than 150,000 clones, about four fifths found once. The clonotype originates from a man aged 55-75 years with acute or convalescent COVID-19. The rearrangement joins TRBV20-1 to TRBJ2-7, with D maybe TRBD1 (5 bases). The sequenced material came from peripheral blood. The CDR3 sequence: CSPGDSAEQYF. DNA for the CDR3: TGCAGTCCCGGAGACAGCGCCGAGCAGTACTTC.